One and the same sample provided the 18 T cell receptor beta chains below, sequenced in a study of T cell responses to AZD1222 COVID-19 vaccine. Some clones are missing from TCRdb's copy, which holds only in-frame ones; the method was immunoSEQ multiplex PCR. The sample consists of some 60,000 clones, more than 60% of them appearing once. This specimen consisted of peripheral blood, obtained 28 days after the second AZD1222 dose. These receptor sequences come from an adult who received the AZD1222 COVID-19 vaccine.

V is TRBV12-3 or TRBV12-4 and J is TRBJ1-2; D gene unclear. The CDR3 is 12 residues long. The V gene lost 6 bases and the J gene lost 3 bases, with 8 bases spanning the gap. The CDR3 sequence: CASSWTDYGYTF. The CDR3 coding sequence is TGTGCCAGCAGCTGGACCGACTATGGCTACACCTTC.

The rearrangement joins TRBV2 to TRBJ1-4; the D is unclear. CDR3 length: 16 amino acids. The germline gives CDR1 SNHLY, CDR2 FYNNEI. V was trimmed by 0 bases and J by 2 bases, leaving 10 bases between them. CDR3 nucleotide sequence: TGTGCCAGCAGTGAAGCGCTCCATGGGACTAATGAAAAACTGTTTTTT. As protein: CASSEALHGTNEKLFF.

The chain uses TRBV5-6 and TRBJ1-1; TRBD1 might be the D (5 bases). Trimming removed 1 base at V and 3 bases at J, with 16 bases between. The CDR3 loop spans 16 amino acids. Germline lookup yields CDR1 SGHDT and CDR2 YYEEEE. The CDR3 loop is CASSLRGIGRDTEAFF. The CDR3, as DNA: TGTGCCAGCAGCTTGCGGGGGATCGGGAGAGACACTGAAGCTTTCTTT.

This chain links TRBV7-3 with TRBJ1-2; no firm D call. V lost 0 bases to trimming and J lost 8 bases, with 10 bases between them. Germline CDR1 SGHTA, CDR2 FQGTGA. The CDR3 consists of 13 residues. CDR3 nucleotides: TGTGCCAGCAGCTTAACTGGGGTGGACGGCTACACCTTC. Translating gives CASSLTGVDGYTF.

This clone was observed a single time. J is TRBJ1-6 and V is TRBV6-5; the match to TRBD1 covers 10 bases. This CDR3 comprises 14 residues. V shed 4 bases, J shed 7 bases, and the junction held 1 base outside the gene matches. CDR1 is MNHEY, CDR2 SVGAGI, per germline. Written as DNA, the CDR3 is TGTGCCAGCAGTTCGGACAGGGGGAATTCACCCCTCCACTTT. Its translation is CASSSDRGNSPLHF.

The chain uses TRBV2 and TRBJ1-4; D is unresolved. CDR3 length equals 14 residues. Trimming pared 4 bases from V and 5 bases from J, leaving 11 bases between. CDR1 is SNHLY and CDR2 is FYNNEI in the germline V gene. The CDR3 bases are TGTGCCAGCAGTGTGTTGATCTCAAATGAAAAACTGTTTTTT. Its protein product is CASSVLISNEKLFF.

The gene calls are TRBV27 and TRBJ2-2, with 8 bases fitting TRBD1. The V gene's germline CDR1 is MNHEY and CDR2 SMNVEV (reference sequence). The CDR3 extends over 16 amino acids. V dropped 2 bases and J dropped 5; count of bases not matched to a gene: 7. DNA for the CDR3: TGTGCCAGCAGTTTAAACCGGGACAGGAGAACCGGGGAGCTGTTTTTT. Amino acids: CASSLNRDRRTGELFF.

The chain links TRBV7-3 to TRBJ2-5; possibly TRBD1 for D (5 bases). The germline V gene has CDR1 SGHTA and CDR2 FQGTGA. The CDR3 extends over 13 amino acids. Trimming stripped 3 bases from V and 7 bases from J, with 12 bases between. CDR3 amino acids: CASSFHPQGTQYF. In DNA form, the CDR3 reads TGTGCCAGCAGCTTCCACCCCCAGGGGACCCAGTACTTC.

This clone was seen more than once but under ten times. J is TRBJ2-2 and V is TRBV19; D is uncertain. CDR3 length: 11 amino acids. Trimming left V 7 bases short and J 7 bases short, with 7 bases between. Germline-derived CDR1 and CDR2 are LNHDA and SQIVND (reference sequence). CDR3 region: CASTNIGELFF. In DNA form, the CDR3 reads TGTGCCAGTACCAATATCGGGGAGCTGTTTTTT.

The chain is built from TRBV11-3 and TRBJ2-7, with 8 bases aligning to TRBD1. The CDR3 contains 15 residues. The V segment lost 5 bases and the J segment 6 bases; nucleotides outside the gene matches: 12. The germline CDR1 and CDR2 sequences are SGHNT and YENEEA. As DNA, the CDR3 is TGTGCCAGCAGCCCAGATGGGCAGGGGGCTATCGAGCAGTACTTC. Protein sequence: CASSPDGQGAIEQYF.

The chain couples TRBV3-1 (or the pseudogene TRBV3-2) to TRBJ2-3, with 11 bases lining up with TRBD1. Germline CDR1 LGHDT, CDR2 YNNKEL (reference sequence). The CDR3 is 14 amino acids. V shed 6 bases and J 10 bases; nucleotides not matched to a gene: 9. The CDR3 protein is CASRPGTGGVAQYF. As DNA, the CDR3 is TGTGCCAGCAGGCCCGGGACAGGGGGGGTCGCGCAGTATTTT.

The rearrangement joins TRBV4-2 to TRBJ1-5; D uncertain. The CDR3 runs 13 residues. The germline V gene has CDR1 LGHNA and CDR2 YNFKEQ. V was pared by 0 bases and J by 7 bases, with 7 bases between. This chain's CDR3 is CASSQDVGQPQHF. DNA of the CDR3: TGTGCCAGCAGCCAAGATGTTGGCCAGCCCCAGCATTTT.

The chain carries TRBV6-5 and TRBJ2-2, with D unclear. V shed 6 bases and J shed 1 base, with 12 bases lying between them. The germline V gene encodes CDR1 MNHEY and CDR2 SVGAGI. This CDR3 has 15 residues. CDR3 DNA sequence: TGTGCCAGCAGGGCCCCTGGGGTGAACACCGGGGAGCTGTTTTTT. Translation gives CASRAPGVNTGELFF.

The chain has TRBV11-3 and TRBJ2-2, with unresolved D. The V end was cut by 0 bases, the J end by 4 bases, with 3 bases between. The germline V gene encodes CDR1 SGHNT and CDR2 YENEEA. The CDR3 is 13 residues long. Written as DNA, the CDR3 is TGTGCCAGCAGCTTAGATCGCACCGGGGAGCTGTTTTTT. Amino acid sequence: CASSLDRTGELFF.

The chain joins TRBV4-2 to TRBJ2-5; TRBD1 matches 9 bases. This CDR3 is 16 amino acids long. Looked up from germline, CDR1 is LGHNA and CDR2 is YNFKEQ. After removal of 4 bases from V and 5 bases from J, the junction contained 11 bases not matched to a gene. This CDR3 is CASSRNPQGAGETQYF. The DNA for the CDR3 is TGTGCCAGCAGCCGGAATCCACAGGGGGCAGGGGAGACCCAGTACTTC.

The chain uses TRBV6-5 and TRBJ2-3; D is ambiguous. The CDR3 covers 14 residues. Germline CDR1 MNHEY, CDR2 SVGAGI. V lost 10 bases and J 0 bases, leaving 14 bases between the germline ends. The CDR3 DNA reads TGTGCCACGCGTCCCTACTCTAGCACAGATACGCAGTATTTT. It codes for CATRPYSSTDTQYF.

V and J are TRBV19 and TRBJ1-1; D ambiguous. The CDR3 length is 13 residues. CDR1 and CDR2 from the germline V gene are LNHDA and SQIVND (reference sequence). V lost 5 bases to trimming and J lost 1 base, with 8 bases between them. The CDR3, as DNA: TGTGCCAGTAGTCCCCAGCAGAACACTGAAGCTTTCTTT. Translation gives CASSPQQNTEAFF.

V gene TRBV7-2 combines with J gene TRBJ2-5; 7 bases map to TRBD1. The CDR3 contains 15 residues. Germline CDR1 is SGHTA and CDR2 is FQGNSA. V lost 1 base, J lost 5 bases, and 7 bases stayed unmatched. As DNA, the CDR3 is TGTGCCAGCAGCTTAGGTGGCAAGGGGGCTGAGACCCAGTACTTC. Its translation is CASSLGGKGAETQYF. Together with reference TRBV7-2 and TRBJ2-5, the CDR3 gives the full variable domain: GAGVSQSPSNKVTEKGKDVELRCDPISGHTALYWYRQSLGQGLEFLIYFQGNSAPDKSGLPSDRFSAERTGGSVSTLTIQRTQQEDSAVYLCASSLGGKGAETQYFGPGTRLLVL.